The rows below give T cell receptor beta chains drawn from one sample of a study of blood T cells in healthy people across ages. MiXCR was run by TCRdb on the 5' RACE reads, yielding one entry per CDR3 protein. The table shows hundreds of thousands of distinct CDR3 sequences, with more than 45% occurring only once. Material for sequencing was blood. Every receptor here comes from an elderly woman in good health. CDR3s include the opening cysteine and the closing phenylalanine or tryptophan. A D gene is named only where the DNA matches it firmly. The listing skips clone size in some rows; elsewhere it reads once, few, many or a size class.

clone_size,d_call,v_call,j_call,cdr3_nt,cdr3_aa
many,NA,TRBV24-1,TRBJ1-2,TGTGCCACCAGTGATTTGGCAGCTAACTATGGCTACACCTTC,CATSDLAANYGYTF
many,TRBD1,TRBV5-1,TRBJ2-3,TGCGCCAGCCAGACTGGGCAGGGGGCCCCAGATACGCAGTATTTT,CASQTGQGAPDTQYF
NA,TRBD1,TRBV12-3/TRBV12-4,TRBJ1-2,TGTGCCAGCAGGGGACAGGGGGAACCTAACTATGGCTACACCTTC,CASRGQGEPNYGYTF
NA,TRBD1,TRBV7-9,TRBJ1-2,TGTGCCAGCAGCTTAGGTGGGACAGGGGAATTTGGTGGCTACACCTTC,CASSLGGTGEFGGYTF
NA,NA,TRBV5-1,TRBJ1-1,TGCGCCAGCAGCCCCGTGGAGACCGGGGGGAGAGCTTTCTTT,CASSPVETGGRAFF
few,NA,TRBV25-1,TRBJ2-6,TGTGCCAGCACTAGGGGGGCCAACGTCCTGACTTTC,CASTRGANVLTF
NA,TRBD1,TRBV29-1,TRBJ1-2,TGCAGCGCCACTAAGGGACAGGGGGCAATCTATGGCTACACCTTC,CSATKGQGAIYGYTF
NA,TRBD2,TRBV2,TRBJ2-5,TGTGCCAGCATGAGGCGGGAGGGCCAGGGTGAGCAGTACTTC,CASMRREGQGEQYF
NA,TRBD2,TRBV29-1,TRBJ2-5,TGCAGCGTTGAGTTTCAGGGAGGGGTTGAGACCCAGTACTTC,CSVEFQGGVETQYF
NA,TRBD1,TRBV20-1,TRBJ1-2,TGCAGTGCTAGCAGACTGGGACAGTATTATAACTATGGCTACACCTTC,CSASRLGQYYNYGYTF
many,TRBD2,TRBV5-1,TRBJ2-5,TGCGCCAGCAGCTTGATGGTAGCGGGGGAAGAGACCCAGTACTTC,CASSLMVAGEETQYF
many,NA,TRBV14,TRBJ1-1,TGTGCCAGCAGCCAAACCCGGGGGCAGAGGAACACTGAAGCTTTCTTT,CASSQTRGQRNTEAFF
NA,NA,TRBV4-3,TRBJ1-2,TGCGCCAGCAGCCAAGATATGGACAGCTATGGCTACACCTTC,CASSQDMDSYGYTF
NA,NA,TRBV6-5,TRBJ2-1,TGTGCCAGCACTTACCGGGAACCTAACAATGAGCAGTTCTTC,CASTYREPNNEQFF
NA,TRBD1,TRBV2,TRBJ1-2,TGTGCCACTGGGACAGGGCACTACTATGGCTACACCTTC,CATGTGHYYGYTF
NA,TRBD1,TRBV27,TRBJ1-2,TGTGCCAGCAGTTTATCCGGACAGGGGTATAACTATGGCTACACCTTC,CASSLSGQGYNYGYTF
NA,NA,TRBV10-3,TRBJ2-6,TGTGCCATCAGTGAGTCAGGGGGAACGGGGGCCAACGTCCTGACTTTC,CAISESGGTGANVLTF
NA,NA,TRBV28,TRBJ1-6,TGTGCCAGCAGTTTAGAGGTTTTTAATTCACCCCTCCACTTT,CASSLEVFNSPLHF
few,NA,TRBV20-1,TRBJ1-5,TGCAGTGCTAGAGAGTATCGCGGGTATAGCAATCAGCCCCAGCATTTT,CSAREYRGYSNQPQHF
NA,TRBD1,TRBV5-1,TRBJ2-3,TGCGCCAGCAGCTTGTCGGACAGGGCCCGCACAGATACGCAGTATTTT,CASSLSDRARTDTQYF
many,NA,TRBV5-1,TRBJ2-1,TGTGCCAGCAGCTTTGGGACGTCCTACAATGAGCAGTTCTTC,CASSFGTSYNEQFF